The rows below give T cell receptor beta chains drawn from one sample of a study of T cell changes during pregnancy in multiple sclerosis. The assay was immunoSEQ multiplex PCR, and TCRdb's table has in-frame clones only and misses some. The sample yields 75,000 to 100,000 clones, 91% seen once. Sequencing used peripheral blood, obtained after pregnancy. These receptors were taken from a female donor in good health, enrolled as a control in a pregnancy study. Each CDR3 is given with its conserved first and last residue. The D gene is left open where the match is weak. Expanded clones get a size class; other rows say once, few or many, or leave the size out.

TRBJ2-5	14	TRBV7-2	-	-	CASTHRGRRETQYF	TGTGCCAGCACCCACCGGGGGAGAAGGGAGACCCAGTACTTC
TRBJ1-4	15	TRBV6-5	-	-	CASSYSRGFREKLFF	TGTGCCAGCAGTTACTCTCGCGGGTTTCGGGAAAAACTGTTTTTT
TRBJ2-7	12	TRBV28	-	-	CASSQNGFEQYF	TGTGCCAGCAGCCAAAACGGTTTCGAGCAGTACTTC
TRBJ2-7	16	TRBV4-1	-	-	CASSHAGGGGPYEQYF	TGCGCCAGCAGCCACGCCGGGGGCGGGGGACCATACGAGCAGTACTTC
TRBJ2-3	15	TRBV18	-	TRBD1	CASSPNRGPGDTQYF	TGTGCCAGCTCACCCAACAGGGGTCCAGGAGATACGCAGTATTTT
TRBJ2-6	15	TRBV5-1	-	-	CASGSVVSGANVLTF	TGCGCCAGCGGCTCCGTAGTCTCTGGGGCCAACGTCCTGACTTTC
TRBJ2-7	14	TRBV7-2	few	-	CASSLARTLYEQYF	TGTGCCAGCAGCTTAGCAAGGACACTCTACGAGCAGTACTTC
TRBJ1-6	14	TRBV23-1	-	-	CASSRGGFNSPLHF	TGCGCCAGCAGTCGGGGGGGTTTTAATTCACCCCTCCACTTT
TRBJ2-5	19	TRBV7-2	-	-	CASSLFGLSKPGNLLTQYF	TGTGCCAGCAGCTTATTTGGCTTGTCTAAACCCGGGAACCTCTTAACCCAGTACTTC
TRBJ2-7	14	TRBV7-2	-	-	CASSPALRGYEQYF	TGTGCCAGCAGCCCTGCCCTGCGAGGCTACGAGCAGTACTTC
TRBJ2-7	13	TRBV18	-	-	CASSPETGNEQYF	TGTGCCAGCTCACCGGAGACAGGCAACGAGCAGTACTTC
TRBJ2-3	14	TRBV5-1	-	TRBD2	CASSLGLAADTQYF	TGCGCCAGCAGCTTGGGACTAGCTGCAGATACGCAGTATTTT
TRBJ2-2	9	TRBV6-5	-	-	CANSGELFF	TGTGCCAACTCGGGGGAGCTGTTTTTT
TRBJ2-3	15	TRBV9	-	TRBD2	CASSVEGTSPDTQYF	TGTGCCAGCAGCGTAGAGGGGACTAGCCCAGATACGCAGTATTTT
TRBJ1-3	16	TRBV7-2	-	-	CASSPDGASPGNTIYF	TGTGCCAGCAGCCCCGATGGAGCCAGCCCTGGAAACACCATATATTTT
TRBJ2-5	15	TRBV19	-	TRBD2	CASSSGGDWQETQYF	TGTGCCAGTAGTTCCGGGGGGGACTGGCAAGAGACCCAGTACTTC
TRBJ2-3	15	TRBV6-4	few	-	CASSDSKWETDTQYF	TGTGCCAGCAGTGACTCGAAATGGGAGACGGATACGCAGTATTTT
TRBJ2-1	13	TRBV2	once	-	CASSGSSYNEQFF	TGTGCCAGCAGTGGCAGCTCCTACAATGAGCAGTTCTTC
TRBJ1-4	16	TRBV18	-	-	CASSPIQGSTNEKLFF	TGTGCCAGCTCGCCAATACAGGGCTCAACTAATGAAAAACTGTTTTTT
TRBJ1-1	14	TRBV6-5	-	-	CASRLQGGITEAFF	TGTGCCAGCAGATTACAGGGAGGGATCACTGAAGCTTTCTTT
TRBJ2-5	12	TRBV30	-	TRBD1	CATTGGGETQYF	TGTGCCACAACAGGGGGTGGTGAGACCCAGTACTTC
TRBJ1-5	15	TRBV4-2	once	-	CASSHYGEASQPQHF	TGTGCCAGCAGCCATTATGGGGAGGCTTCGCAGCCCCAGCATTTT
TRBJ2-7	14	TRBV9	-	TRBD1	CASSPRGQLREQYF	TGTGCCAGCAGCCCACGGGGACAGCTTAGGGAGCAGTACTTC
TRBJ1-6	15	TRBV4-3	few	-	CASRIIRTENSPLHF	TGCGCCAGCAGAATTATCAGGACAGAAAATTCACCCCTCCACTTT